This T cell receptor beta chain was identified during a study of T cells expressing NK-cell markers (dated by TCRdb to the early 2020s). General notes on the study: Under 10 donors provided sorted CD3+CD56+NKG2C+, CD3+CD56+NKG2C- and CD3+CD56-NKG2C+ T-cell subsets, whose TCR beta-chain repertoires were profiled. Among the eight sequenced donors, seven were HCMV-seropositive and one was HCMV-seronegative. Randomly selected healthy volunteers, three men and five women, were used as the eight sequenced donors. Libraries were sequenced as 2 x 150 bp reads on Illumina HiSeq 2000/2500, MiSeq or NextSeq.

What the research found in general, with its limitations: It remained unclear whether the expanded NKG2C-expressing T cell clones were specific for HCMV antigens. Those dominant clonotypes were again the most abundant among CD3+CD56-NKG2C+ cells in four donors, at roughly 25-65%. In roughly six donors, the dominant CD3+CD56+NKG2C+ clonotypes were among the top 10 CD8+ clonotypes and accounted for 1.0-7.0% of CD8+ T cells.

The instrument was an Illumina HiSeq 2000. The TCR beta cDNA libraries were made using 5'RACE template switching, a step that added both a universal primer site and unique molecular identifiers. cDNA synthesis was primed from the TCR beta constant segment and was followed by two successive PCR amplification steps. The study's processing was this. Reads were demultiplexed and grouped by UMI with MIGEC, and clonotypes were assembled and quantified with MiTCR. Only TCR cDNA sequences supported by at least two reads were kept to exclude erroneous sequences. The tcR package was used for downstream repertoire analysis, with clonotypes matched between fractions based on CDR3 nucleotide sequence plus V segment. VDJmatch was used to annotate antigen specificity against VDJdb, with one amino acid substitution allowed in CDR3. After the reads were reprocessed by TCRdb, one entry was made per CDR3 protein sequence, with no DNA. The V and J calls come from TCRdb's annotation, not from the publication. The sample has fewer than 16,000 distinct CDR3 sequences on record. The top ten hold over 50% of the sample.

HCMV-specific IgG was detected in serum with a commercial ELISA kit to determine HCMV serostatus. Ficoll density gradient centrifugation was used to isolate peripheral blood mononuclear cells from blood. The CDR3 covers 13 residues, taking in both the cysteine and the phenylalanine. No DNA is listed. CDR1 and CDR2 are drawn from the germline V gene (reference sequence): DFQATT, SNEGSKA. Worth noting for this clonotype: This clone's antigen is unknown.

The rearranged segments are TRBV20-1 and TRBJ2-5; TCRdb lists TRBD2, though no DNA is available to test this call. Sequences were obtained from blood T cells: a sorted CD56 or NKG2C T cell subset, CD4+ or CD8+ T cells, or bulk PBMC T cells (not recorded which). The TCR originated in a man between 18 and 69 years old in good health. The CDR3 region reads CSAKTSGEETQYF.